Listed here are 24 T cell receptor beta chains from one sample, sequenced in a study of a mutant IDH1 vaccine in newly diagnosed glioma. These TCRs' antigens remain unknown. Data came from immunoSEQ multiplex PCR; TCRdb stores just in-frame clones and leaves some out. This table has about 40,000 clones, approximately 90% appearing once. Stated time point: week 5, during vaccination. In every dose of vaccine, 300 ug of mutant IDH1 20-mer peptide was given alongside topical imiquimod. This sample comprised PBMCs, obtained from a glioma patient whose treatment included an IDH1 peptide vaccine. The receptors derive from a man aged 45-65 years with glioma.

To note about this clone: Other DNA sequences in this sample translate to the same CDR3. This rearrangement joins TRBV9 to TRBJ1-1, with D tentatively TRBD1 (5 bases). The CDR3 runs to 15 residues. V lost 0 bases and J 3 bases, leaving 12 bases between the germline ends. The germline CDR1 and CDR2 sequences are SGDLS and YYNGEE. CDR3 sequence: CASSVDEGRDTEAFF. CDR3 nucleotides: TGTGCCAGCAGCGTAGATGAGGGGCGCGACACTGAAGCTTTCTTT.

This sequence joins TRBV7-2 and TRBJ2-1; 14 bases match TRBD2. The CDR3 extends over 15 amino acids. Germline CDR1 reads SGHTA; CDR2 reads FQGNSA. Trimming cost V 4 bases and J 5 bases; bases outside gene matches: 1. The DNA for the CDR3 is TGTGCCAGCAGCTGGGGACTAGCGGGGGACAATGAGCAGTTCTTC. Its protein product is CASSWGLAGDNEQFF.

The V call is TRBV27, the J call TRBJ1-4, with 9 bases lining up with TRBD1. Losses at the gene ends were 5 bases for V and 6 bases for J; bases not matched to a gene: 4. The length of the CDR3 is 14 residues. In germline, CDR1 is MNHEY, CDR2 SMNVEV (reference sequence). This chain's CDR3 is CASSTRTGDEKLFF. CDR3 in DNA: TGTGCCAGCAGTACGCGGACAGGGGATGAAAAACTGTTTTTT. The whole variable domain, remainder taken from reference TRBV27 and TRBJ1-4, is EAQVTQNPRYLITVTGKKLTVTCSQNMNHEYMSWYRQDPGLGLRQIYYSMNVEVTDKGDVPEGYKVSRKEKRNFPLILESPSPNQTSLYFCASSTRTGDEKLFFGSGTQLSVL.

This chain links TRBV14 with TRBJ1-2; D remains unclear. This CDR3 contains 16 residues. V was cut by 4 bases and J by 6 bases, with 21 bases left in between. Germline CDR1 reads SGHDN; CDR2 reads FVKESK. The chain's CDR3 is CASSPPEEAWLDGYTF. CDR3 nucleotide sequence: TGTGCCAGCAGCCCACCCGAGGAGGCCTGGCTCGATGGCTACACCTTC.

The gene calls are TRBV6-1 and TRBJ2-7; D is perhaps TRBD1 (5 bases). The CDR3 is made up of 12 amino acids. Trimming pared 10 bases from V and 1 base from J, leaving 11 bases between. Germline CDR1 and CDR2: MNHNS and SASEGT. The CDR3 loop is CATDRNSYEQYF. CDR3 DNA: TGTGCCACCGACAGAAATTCCTACGAGCAGTACTTC.

The CDR3 loop reads CASSLSLGVEQYF. CDR3 nucleotide sequence: TGTGCCAGCAGCTTAAGTTTAGGGGTCGAGCAGTACTTC. The J gene is TRBJ2-7, the V gene TRBV7-3, with D maybe TRBD1 (5 bases). V shed 1 base and J shed 6 bases, with 10 bases lying between them. This CDR3 has 13 residues. Germline lookup yields CDR1 SGHTA and CDR2 FQGTGA.

The chain links TRBV4-2 to TRBJ1-4; 10 nucleotides line up with TRBD1. V lost 0 bases and J lost 4; bases outside the gene matches: 2. CDR3 length: 16 residues. Germline lookup yields CDR1 LGHNA and CDR2 YNFKEQ. CDR3 protein: CASSQDGTGDNEKLFF. The CDR3 coding sequence is TGTGCCAGCAGCCAAGATGGGACAGGGGATAATGAAAAACTGTTTTTT.

The V and J genes are TRBV2 and TRBJ2-5; 7 positions match TRBD1. Germline assignment: CDR1 SNHLY and CDR2 FYNNEI. J lost 5 bases, V lost 5 bases, and 8 bases had no gene match. CDR3 length equals 14 residues. The CDR3 sequence is CASSISTGAETQYF. The CDR3 region has the DNA TGTGCCAGCAGTATATCTACAGGGGCTGAGACCCAGTACTTC.

Worth noting for this clone: Other DNA sequences in the sample encode the same CDR3. The chain joins TRBV29-1 to TRBJ2-5; a possible D gene is TRBD1 (6 bases). This CDR3 has 12 amino acids. Trimming removed 4 bases from V and 5 bases from J, with 11 bases in between. CDR1 and CDR2 from the germline V gene are SQVTM and ANQGSEA. CDR3 sequence reads: CSVVGGEETQYF. The CDR3 DNA reads as TGCAGCGTTGTTGGGGGCGAGGAGACCCAGTACTTC.

This sequence joins TRBV6-4 and TRBJ2-6; D is possibly TRBD1 (5 bases). Trimming shortened V by 4 bases and J by 4 bases, and 14 bases separated the two germline ends. CDR1 MRHNA and CDR2 SNTAGT come from the germline V gene. The CDR3 covers 16 residues. Here the CDR3 DNA reads TGTGCCAGCAGTGCCTCCCCAGGGTACGGGGCCAACGTCCTGACTTTC. Amino acids: CASSASPGYGANVLTF.

This rearrangement joins TRBV28 to TRBJ1-2, with D possibly TRBD1 on 6 matching bases. The germline CDR1 and CDR2 sequences are MDHEN and SYDVKM. The CDR3 sequence is 15 residues long. The V end was cut by 3 bases, the J end by 0 bases, with 11 bases between. CDR3 coding DNA: TGTGCCAGCAGTTTTGTGTCAGGGGCTAACTATGGCTACACCTTC. It is translated as CASSFVSGANYGYTF.

The V call is TRBV4-2, the J call TRBJ1-1, with a tentative D call TRBD1 (6 bases). The CDR3 has 14 residues. The germline gives CDR1 LGHNA, CDR2 YNFKEQ. V lost 6 bases, J lost 4 bases, and 15 bases lay in between. CDR3 nucleotides: TGTGCCAGCAGAGGGGGGCAGATGGGCACTGAAGCTTTCTTT. Its translation is CASRGGQMGTEAFF.

The rearrangement links TRBV7-8 to TRBJ1-1; no firm D call. The germline gives CDR1 SGHVS, CDR2 FQNEAQ. Trimming took 1 base from V and 1 from J, leaving 7 bases between them. The CDR3 is 14 amino acids. CDR3 region: CASSLVSGNTEAFF. The CDR3 DNA follows: TGTGCCAGCAGCTTAGTGTCCGGGAACACTGAAGCTTTCTTT.

V is TRBV30 and J is TRBJ1-6, with TRBD1 as a possible D gene (5 bases). With 3 bases removed from V and 9 bases from J, the gap between germline ends came to 18 bases. There are 15 residues in the CDR3. The germline gives CDR1 GTSNPN, CDR2 SVGIG (reference sequence). The CDR3 spells CAWRSPRGGFSPLHF. The CDR3 nucleotides read TGTGCCTGGAGAAGCCCCCGGGGGGGTTTTTCACCCCTCCACTTT.

The chain recombines TRBV9 with TRBJ2-7; D may be TRBD2 (6 bases). The germline V gene has CDR1 SGDLS and CDR2 YYNGEE. CDR3 size: 15 residues. Between the trimmed V and J ends, which lost 0 bases and 4 bases, there was a span of 14 bases. This CDR3 is CASSVEPGAIYEQYF. For the CDR3, the DNA is TGTGCCAGCAGCGTAGAGCCGGGAGCGATATACGAGCAGTACTTC.

The V gene is TRBV7-6, the J gene TRBJ2-2; a possible D gene is TRBD2 (6 bases). Germline V lookup: CDR1 SGHVS, CDR2 FNYEAQ. V was cut by 4 bases and J by 0 bases, with 9 bases left in between. This CDR3 has 15 amino acids. The CDR3 DNA is TGTGCCAGCAGCTATCGGGGGACGAACACCGGGGAGCTGTTTTTT. Encoded protein: CASSYRGTNTGELFF.

J is TRBJ2-5 and V is TRBV7-2, with D perhaps assigned TRBD1 or TRBD2 (6 bases each). The CDR3 loop spans 14 amino acids. V lost 8 bases and J 5 bases, leaving 18 bases between the germline ends. CDR1 and CDR2 (germline): SGHTA, FQGNSA. The CDR3 here is CASRSRGATETQYF. The CDR3 DNA reads as TGTGCCAGCCGATCTAGGGGGGCAACGGAGACCCAGTACTTC.

The CDR3, as DNA: TGTGCCAGCAGTTATCTAACGCAGTATTTT. It encodes CASSYLTQYF. V gene TRBV25-1 combines with J gene TRBJ2-3; D not resolved. Per the germline V gene, CDR1 is MGHDK and CDR2 is SYGVNS. The CDR3 contains 10 residues. Between the trimmed V and J ends, which lost 5 bases and 9 bases, there was a span of 6 bases.

In this sample, this clone turned up once. J is TRBJ2-7 and V is TRBV9, with 7 bases matching TRBD2. This CDR3 spans 16 amino acids. CDR1 is SGDLS, CDR2 YYNGEE, per germline. V was clipped by 0 bases and J by 4 bases; unmatched bases: 10. The CDR3 sequence: CASSVGGSGDLYEQYF. The DNA for the CDR3 is TGTGCCAGCAGCGTAGGGGGCAGCGGGGACCTGTACGAGCAGTACTTC.

The chain links TRBV15 to TRBJ1-1; D is unclear. This CDR3 region has 13 residues. Germline-derived CDR1 and CDR2 are LNHNV and YYDKDF (reference sequence). The V gene lost 0 bases and the J gene lost 11 bases, with 13 bases spanning the gap. CDR3 in amino acids: CATSRDSPPIAFF. The DNA for the CDR3 is TGTGCCACCAGCAGAGATTCGCCCCCGATCGCTTTCTTT.

This sequence joins TRBV7-9 and TRBJ1-5; D remains ambiguous. CDR3 length equals 14 residues. V was clipped by 5 bases and J by 4 bases, with 12 bases between them. Germline CDR1 reads SEHNR; CDR2 reads FQNEAQ (reference sequence). The DNA for the CDR3 is TGTGCCAGCAGCCCGGCAGGAACAAATCAGCCCCAGCATTTT. Translated, it gives CASSPAGTNQPQHF.

V usage is TRBV7-2 and J usage is TRBJ1-2; D gene ambiguous. Germline V gives CDR1 SGHTA, CDR2 FQGNSA. The CDR3 loop spans 13 amino acids. Trimming removed 5 bases from V and 2 bases from J, with 9 bases in between. Here the CDR3 reads CASSNQLNYGYTF. The CDR3 region has the DNA TGTGCCAGCAGCAACCAACTAAACTATGGCTACACCTTC.

The CDR3, as DNA: TGTGCCAGCAGTACCCCCTTTTGGGCTAGCGGGTATAGCACAGATACGCAGTATTTT. Translation: CASSTPFWASGYSTDTQYF. This chain uses TRBV6-7 with TRBJ2-3; 8 bases match TRBD2. TRBV6-7 falls under the ORF class, with uncertain function. The length of the CDR3 is 19 residues. J gave up 0 bases and V 5 bases, and 16 bases lay outside the gene matches.

The V and J genes are TRBV7-2 and TRBJ2-7, with D possibly TRBD2 on 6 matching bases. CDR1 SGHTA and CDR2 FQGNSA come from the germline V gene. Between the trimmed V and J ends, which lost 4 bases and 3 bases, there was a span of 13 bases. CDR3 length equals 14 residues. CDR3 sequence: CASSSGTGIYEQYF. The DNA for the CDR3 is TGTGCCAGCAGCTCCGGGACTGGGATCTACGAGCAGTACTTC. The full variable domain, in which reference TRBV7-2 and TRBJ2-7 provide the parts outside the CDR3, is GAGVSQSPSNKVTEKGKDVELRCDPISGHTALYWYRQSLGQGLEFLIYFQGNSAPDKSGLPSDRFSAERTGGSVSTLTIQRTQQEDSAVYLCASSSGTGIYEQYFGPGTRLTVT.